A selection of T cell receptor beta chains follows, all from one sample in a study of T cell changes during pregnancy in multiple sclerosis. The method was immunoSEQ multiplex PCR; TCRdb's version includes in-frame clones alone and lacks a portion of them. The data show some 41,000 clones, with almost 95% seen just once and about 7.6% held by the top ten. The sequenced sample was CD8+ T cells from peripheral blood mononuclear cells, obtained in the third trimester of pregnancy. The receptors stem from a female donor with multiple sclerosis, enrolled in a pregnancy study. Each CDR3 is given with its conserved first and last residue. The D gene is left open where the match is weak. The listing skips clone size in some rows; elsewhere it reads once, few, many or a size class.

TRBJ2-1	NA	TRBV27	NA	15	TGTGCCAGCAGTTTATACCGGAGCTCCTACAATGAGCAGTTCTTC	CASSLYRSSYNEQFF
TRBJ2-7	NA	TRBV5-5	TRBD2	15	TGTGCCAGCAACCAAGCGGGAGGCCTCTCCTACGAGCAGTACTTC	CASNQAGGLSYEQYF
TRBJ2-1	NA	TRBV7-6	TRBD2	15	TGTGCCAGCAGGCTAGCGGGAGGGCCCCAATATGAGCAGTTCTTC	CASRLAGGPQYEQFF
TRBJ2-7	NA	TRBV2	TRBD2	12	TGTGCCAGCAGGGGCGGGAGCCACGAGCAGTACTTC	CASRGGSHEQYF
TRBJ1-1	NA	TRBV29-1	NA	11	TGCAGCGTAGAGAAGAACACTGAAGCTTTCTTT	CSVEKNTEAFF
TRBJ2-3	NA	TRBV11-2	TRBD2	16	TGTGCCAGCAGCTCGCGGACTAGCGGGATCACAGATACGCAGTATTTT	CASSSRTSGITDTQYF
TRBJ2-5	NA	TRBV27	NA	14	TGTGCCAGCGGGCCCCGACAATACCCATGGACCCAGTACTTC	CASGPRQYPWTQYF
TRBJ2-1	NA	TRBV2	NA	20	TGTGCCAGCAGTGGGTTCGGGCACCGACAGACAATGAGTTCCTACAATGAGCAGTTCTTC	CASSGFGHRQTMSSYNEQFF
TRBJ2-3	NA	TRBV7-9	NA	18	TGTGCCAGCAGCACTCAGATGGGGAAGGGAGCTAGCACAGATACGCAGTATTTT	CASSTQMGKGASTDTQYF
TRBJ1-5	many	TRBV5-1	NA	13	TGCGCCAGCAGCGCCGAGGGGGATCAGCCCCAGCATTTT	CASSAEGDQPQHF
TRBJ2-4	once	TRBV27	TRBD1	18	TGTGCCAGCAGTTTCCCTTTAGGGACAGGGCGGGCCAAAAACATTCAGTACTTC	CASSFPLGTGRAKNIQYF
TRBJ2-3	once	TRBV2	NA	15	TGTGCCAGCAGTGGGGGCGGAGCTAGCACAGATACGCAGTATTTT	CASSGGGASTDTQYF
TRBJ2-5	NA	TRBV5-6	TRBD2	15	TGTGCCAGCAGCTTGGTTCCTAGCGGGAGAGAGACCCAGTACTTC	CASSLVPSGRETQYF
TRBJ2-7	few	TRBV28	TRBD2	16	TGTGCCAGCAGTCCCACGACTAGCGGGTATTTGTACGAGCAGTACTTC	CASSPTTSGYLYEQYF
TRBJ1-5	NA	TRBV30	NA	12	TGTGCCTATCAGGGGCTCAATCAGCCCCAGCATTTT	CAYQGLNQPQHF
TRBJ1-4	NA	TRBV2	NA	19	TGTGCCAGCAGTGGGCAGGGGAGCGTGGCCGGAAAACTTAATGAAAAACTGTTTTTT	CASSGQGSVAGKLNEKLFF
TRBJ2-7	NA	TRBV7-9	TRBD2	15	TGTGCCAGCAGCGGACTAGCGGGGTCCACTTACGAGCAGTACTTC	CASSGLAGSTYEQYF
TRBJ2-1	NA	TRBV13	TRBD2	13	TGTGCCAGCCCGGGACTAGCGGGCAATGAGCAGTTCTTC	CASPGLAGNEQFF
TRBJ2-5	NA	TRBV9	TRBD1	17	TGTGCCAGCAGCGGGAGGTCAGACAGGGGCGGCCAAGAGACCCAGTACTTC	CASSGRSDRGGQETQYF
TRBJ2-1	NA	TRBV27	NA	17	TGTGCCAGCAATCCCCCGGGACTCGGATTCGGAAGGAATGAGCAGTTCTTC	CASNPPGLGFGRNEQFF
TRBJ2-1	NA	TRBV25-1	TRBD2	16	TGTGCCAGCAGTGAATTTACGGGACTAGTGTTCAATGAGCAGTTCTTC	CASSEFTGLVFNEQFF
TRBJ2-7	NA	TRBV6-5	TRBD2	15	TGTGCCAGCAGTTACTCGACGGCTAGCGGGAGGGAACAGTACTTC	CASSYSTASGREQYF
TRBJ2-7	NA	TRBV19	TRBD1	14	TGTGCCAGTAGTATAGGACAGGGGGCGTACGAGCAGTACTTC	CASSIGQGAYEQYF
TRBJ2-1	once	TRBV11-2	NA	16	TGTGCCAGCAGCTTAGGGGCAGGGGCGTCCTACAATGAGCAGTTCTTC	CASSLGAGASYNEQFF
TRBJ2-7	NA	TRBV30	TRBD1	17	TGTGCCTGGAGTCAGTTGACCGGGACAGGGGGCATCTACGAGCAGTACTTC	CAWSQLTGTGGIYEQYF
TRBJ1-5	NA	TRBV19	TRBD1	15	TGTGCCAGTACCCAGGACAGGTTAGGCAATCAGCCCCAGCATTTT	CASTQDRLGNQPQHF
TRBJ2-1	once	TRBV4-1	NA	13	TGCGCCAGCAGCCCAAGAGGGGGAGATGAGCAGTTCTTC	CASSPRGGDEQFF
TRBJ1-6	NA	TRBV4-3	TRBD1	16	TGCGCCAGCAGCCAAGAGGGACAGGGCTCAAATTCACCCCTCCACTTT	CASSQEGQGSNSPLHF
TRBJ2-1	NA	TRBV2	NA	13	TGTGCCAGCATCCGCGGATCTCGGGATGAGCAGTTCTTC	CASIRGSRDEQFF
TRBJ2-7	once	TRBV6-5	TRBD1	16	TGTGCCAGCAGTTACCTGCCCTTGACAGGGTCTTCCGAGCAGTACTTC	CASSYLPLTGSSEQYF
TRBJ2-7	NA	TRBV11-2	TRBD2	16	TGTGCCAGCACCGAATGGACTAGCCAGTTGGGGGACGAGCAGTACTTC	CASTEWTSQLGDEQYF
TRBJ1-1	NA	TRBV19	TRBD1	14	TGTGCCAGTAGTTTACAGGGGAGCGGCACTGAAGCTTTCTTT	CASSLQGSGTEAFF
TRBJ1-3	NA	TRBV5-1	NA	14	TGCGCCAGCAGCCTGTCGGGACACGGAAACACCATATATTTT	CASSLSGHGNTIYF
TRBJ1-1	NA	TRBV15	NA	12	TGTGCCACCAGCCTAAGCGGGGATGAAGCTTTCTTT	CATSLSGDEAFF
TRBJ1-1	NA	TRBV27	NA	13	TGTGCCAGCAGAATACAGGGTGCCACTGAAGCTTTCTTT	CASRIQGATEAFF
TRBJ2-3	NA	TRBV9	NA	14	TGTGCCAGCAGCCACAGGGCGTCGACAGATACGCAGTATTTT	CASSHRASTDTQYF
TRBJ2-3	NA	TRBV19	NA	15	TGTGCCAGTAGTATAGACGGGAGCGGCACAGATACGCAGTATTTT	CASSIDGSGTDTQYF
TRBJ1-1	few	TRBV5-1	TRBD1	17	TGCGCCAGCAGCTTGAAACAGGGGGGAGTGATGAACACTGAAGCTTTCTTT	CASSLKQGGVMNTEAFF
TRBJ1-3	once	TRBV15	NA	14	TGTGCCACCAGCGAAGCCGGCTCTGGAAACACCATATATTTT	CATSEAGSGNTIYF
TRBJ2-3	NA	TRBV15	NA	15	TGTGCCACCAGCAGACTAGTTTCTAGCACAGATACGCAGTATTTT	CATSRLVSSTDTQYF
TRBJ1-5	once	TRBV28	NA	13	TGTGCCAGCAGGTCATCAGGGAATCAGCCCCAGCATTTT	CASRSSGNQPQHF
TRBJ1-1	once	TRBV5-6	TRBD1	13	TGTGCCAGCAGCTTGGGCCCGACAGGGGAAGCTTTCTTT	CASSLGPTGEAFF
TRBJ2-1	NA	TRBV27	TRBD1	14	TGTGCCAGCTCCCGGGACAGCTCCTACAATGAGCAGTTCTTC	CASSRDSSYNEQFF
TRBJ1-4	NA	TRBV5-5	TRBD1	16	TGTGCCAGCAGCTCGGGACAGGGGCTAGGAGGTGAAAAACTGTTTTTT	CASSSGQGLGGEKLFF
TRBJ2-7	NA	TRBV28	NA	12	TGTGCCAGCAGTACCTCGGGCTACGAGCAGTACTTC	CASSTSGYEQYF
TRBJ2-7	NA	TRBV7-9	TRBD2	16	TGTGCCAGCAGCTCCAAACTAGCGGGAGGGCCCTACGAGCAGTACTTC	CASSSKLAGGPYEQYF
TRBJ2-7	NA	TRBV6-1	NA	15	TGTGCCAGCAGTGAAGAATCACTAGCTCAGTACGAGCAGTACTTC	CASSEESLAQYEQYF
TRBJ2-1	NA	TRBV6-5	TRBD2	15	TGTGCCAGCAGTCCCGGGACTAGCGGGAGCAATGAGCAGTTCTTC	CASSPGTSGSNEQFF
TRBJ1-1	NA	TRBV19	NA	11	TGTGCCAGTAAAACGGTCACTGAAGCTTTCTTT	CASKTVTEAFF
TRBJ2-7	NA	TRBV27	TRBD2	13	TGTGCCAGCGGTGAAGCGGGAGCCTACGAGCAGTACTTC	CASGEAGAYEQYF
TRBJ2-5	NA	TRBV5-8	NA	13	TGTGCCAGCAGCTTTGCGGGGGCAGAGACCCAGTACTTC	CASSFAGAETQYF
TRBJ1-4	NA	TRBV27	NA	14	TGTGCCAGCAGTTTCTCAGGGATGAGAGAAAAACTGTTTTTT	CASSFSGMREKLFF
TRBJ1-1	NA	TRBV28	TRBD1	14	TGTGCCAGCAGTGACAGGGGGATGAACACTGAAGCTTTCTTT	CASSDRGMNTEAFF
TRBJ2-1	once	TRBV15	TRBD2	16	TGTGCCAGTCGAGGTAGCGGGAGGTCGTCCTACAATGAGCAGTTCTTC	CASRGSGRSSYNEQFF
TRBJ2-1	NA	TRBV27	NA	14	TGTGCCAGCAGTAGGGGGGGGTCCTACAATGAGCAGTTCTTC	CASSRGGSYNEQFF
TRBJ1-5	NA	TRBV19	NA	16	TGTGCCAGTATATCCACCGGGACACCGGCCAATCAGCCCCAGCATTTT	CASISTGTPANQPQHF
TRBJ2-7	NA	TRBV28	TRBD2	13	TGTGCCAGCAGTTTACCCCCGGGGGGAGAGCAGTACTTC	CASSLPPGGEQYF
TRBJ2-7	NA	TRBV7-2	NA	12	TGTGCCAGCAGCCCCAACCGGGAAGAGCAGTACTTC	CASSPNREEQYF
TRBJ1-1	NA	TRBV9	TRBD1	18	TGTGCCAGCAGCGCAAACCTGAACTCGACAGGGGGCCGCACTGAAGCTTTCTTT	CASSANLNSTGGRTEAFF